Below, 24 T cell receptor beta chains from the same sample are listed, as sequenced in a study of breast tumors, draining lymph nodes, adjacent tissues. TCRdb re-called the multiplex PCR reads through MiXCR, storing one row per CDR3 protein. The table includes 45,000 to 60,000 distinct CDR3 sequences, around 23% detected once. The sample taken for sequencing was breast tumor tissue. These receptors all stem from a female donor with breast cancer. Some clones in this sample may be carry-over from other donors' samples.

The table lists this clonotype with many counts. The gene calls are TRBV19 and TRBJ2-5; the match to TRBD1 covers 8 bases. This CDR3 has 15 residues. V lost 4 bases and J lost 1; bases outside the gene matches: 5. Per the germline V gene, CDR1 is LNHDA and CDR2 is SQIVND (reference sequence). DNA for the CDR3: TGTGCCAGTAGTACCGGGACAGGTCCCCAAGAGACCCAGTACTTC. The encoded protein is CASSTGTGPQETQYF.

This clonotype was observed at least ten times. The J gene is TRBJ2-3, the V gene TRBV7-9; D remains ambiguous. With 2 bases removed from V and 7 bases from J, the gap between germline ends came to 1 base. This CDR3 has 10 residues. The germline V gene has CDR1 SEHNR and CDR2 FQNEAQ (reference sequence). CDR3 region: CASSLNTQYF. The CDR3 DNA reads TGTGCCAGCAGCTTAAATACGCAGTATTTT.

This clonotype was seen ten or more times. The CDR3 region has the DNA TGTGCCAGCTCACCACAACCTCGGGATGGCTACACCTTC. It is translated as CASSPQPRDGYTF. The genes are TRBV18 and TRBJ1-2; D is uncertain. Between the trimmed V and J ends, which lost 1 base and 6 bases, there was a span of 9 bases. The CDR3 covers 13 residues. Per the germline V gene, CDR1 is KGHSH and CDR2 is LQKENI.

This clonotype occurred a few times. The gene calls are TRBV5-8 and TRBJ2-3; 9 nucleotides align to TRBD2. V shed 0 bases, J shed 2 bases, and the junction held 1 base outside the gene matches. The CDR3 sequence is 15 residues long. Germline lookup yields CDR1 SGHTS and CDR2 YDEGEE. For the CDR3, the DNA is TGTGCCAGCAGCTTGGGACTAGCGGACACAGATACGCAGTATTTT. Its protein product is CASSLGLADTDTQYF.

This clonotype was found many times. V is TRBV9 and J is TRBJ2-5; D remains unclear. CDR3 length: 12 amino acids. CDR1 SGDLS and CDR2 YYNGEE come from the germline V gene. With 5 bases removed from V and 5 bases from J, the gap between germline ends came to 10 bases. The CDR3 loop reads CASRGIEETQYF. CDR3 nucleotides: TGTGCCAGCAGAGGGATCGAGGAGACCCAGTACTTC.

This clonotype appeared many times. The chain links TRBV4-1 to TRBJ1-2; possibly TRBD1 for D (6 bases). Per germline, CDR1 MGHRA and CDR2 YSYEKL. Trimming removed 1 base from V and 8 bases from J, with 14 bases in between. The length of the CDR3 is 14 residues. The CDR3 DNA reads TGCGCCAGCAGCCAAGTAATACAGGGCATCGGCTACACCTTC. Encoded protein: CASSQVIQGIGYTF.

At least ten counts were recorded for this clonotype. J is TRBJ2-3 and V is TRBV5-5, with D tentatively TRBD2 (6 bases). The CDR3 has 18 amino acids. Per germline, CDR1 SGHKS and CDR2 YYEKEE (reference sequence). V lost 0 bases to trimming and J lost 4 bases, with 21 bases between them. The CDR3 coding sequence is TGTGCCAGCAGCTTGGGATGGTTAGGCGGGACCAGCGCAGATACGCAGTATTTT. Protein product: CASSLGWLGGTSADTQYF.

Comments on this clonotype: Given a much more abundant clone one base away, this may be a read error. The chain carries TRBV10-2 and TRBJ1-5; the D is unclear. V was trimmed by 3 bases and J by 5 bases, leaving 11 bases between them. Per germline, CDR1 WSHSY and CDR2 SAAADI. The CDR3 loop spans 14 amino acids. CDR3 sequence (DNA): TGCGCCAGCAGTGATTCGAGCAGGCATCAGCCCCAGCATTTT. Its translation: CASSDSSRHQPQHF.

This clonotype was observed many times. The gene calls are TRBV3-1 and TRBJ1-5, with 7 bases matching TRBD1. V shed 4 bases, J shed 5 bases, and the junction held 8 bases outside the gene matches. The CDR3 has 15 amino acids. Per the germline V gene, CDR1 is LGHDT and CDR2 is YNNKEL (reference sequence). CDR3 sequence reads: CASSLGTDNHQPQHF. The CDR3 nucleotides read TGTGCCAGCAGCCTCGGGACAGACAACCATCAGCCCCAGCATTTT.

A word on this clonotype: A much larger clone differs by one base, so this may be a read error. The rearrangement joins TRBV7-9 to TRBJ2-3; D unresolved. The V gene's germline CDR1 is SEHNR and CDR2 FQNEAQ (reference sequence). This CDR3 spans 15 amino acids. Between the trimmed V and J ends, which lost 5 bases and 4 bases, there was a span of 16 bases. The CDR3 is CASSPRHYDADTQYF. CDR3 DNA: TGTGCCAGCAGCCCAAGACACTATGACGCAGATACGCAGTATTTT.

This clonotype was seen a few times. The chain links TRBV28 to TRBJ2-7; D is possibly TRBD1 or TRBD2 (5 bases each). The CDR3 is 16 amino acids. V was pared by 3 bases and J by 1 base, with 16 bases between. Germline values: CDR1 MDHEN, CDR2 SYDVKM. For the CDR3, the DNA is TGTGCCAGCAGTTTGTCCCCGGGACGGCAGTCCTACGAGCAGTACTTC. It is translated as CASSLSPGRQSYEQYF.

In regard to this clonotype: A much larger clone sits a single nucleotide away, making a read error possible. V is TRBV7-9 and J is TRBJ2-3; TRBD1 is a possible D gene (5 bases). CDR3 size: 11 residues. From germline, CDR1 is SEHNR and CDR2 FQNEAQ (reference sequence). The CDR3 loop is CASSYTGTQYF. The CDR3 nucleotides are TGTGCCAGTAGTTACACAGGTACGCAGTATTTT.

This clonotype occurred once. Since a much larger clone is just one base distant, this may be a read error. This chain connects TRBV20-1 to TRBJ2-1, with 7 positions matching TRBD2. CDR3 length: 14 residues. Germline CDR1 DFQATT, CDR2 SNEGSKA (reference sequence). CDR3 in amino acids: CNANSSGRYNEQFF. CDR3 bases: TGCAATGCTAATTCTAGCGGCCGCTACAATGAGCAGTTCTTC.

This clonotype was detected a few times. The chain employs TRBV27 and TRBJ1-2; 7 bases align to TRBD1. In germline, CDR1 is MNHEY, CDR2 SMNVEV (reference sequence). The V and J ends lost 5 bases and 0 bases, in that order; junction bases with no gene match: 9. The CDR3 consists of 16 residues. The chain's CDR3 is CASSPTTGYTNYGYTF. The CDR3 region has the DNA TGTGCCAGCAGTCCCACGACAGGGTACACTAACTATGGCTACACCTTC.

This clonotype showed up many times. V usage is TRBV12-3 or TRBV12-4 and J usage is TRBJ1-2, with a weak D call TRBD1 (6 bases). The CDR3 has 13 amino acids. Trimming stripped 7 bases from V and 8 bases from J, with 17 bases between. CDR3 bases: TGTGCCAGCACCTTGCGGCAGGGGAGGGGCTACACCTTC. Protein: CASTLRQGRGYTF.

As concerns this clonotype: This CDR3 is missing its conserved last phenylalanine or tryptophan, likely due to a read error. The gene calls are TRBV12-3 or TRBV12-4 and TRBJ1-6; D unresolved. The CDR3 is made up of 12 amino acids. CDR3 coding DNA: TGTGCAAGCAGTTCTTTAGGCTCACCCCTCCACTCT. Translating gives CASSSLGSPLHS.

This clonotype has a count of ten or more. The CDR3 DNA reads TGCGCCAGCAGTGAGTCTTTGTACGAGCAGTACTTC. This codes for CASSESLYEQYF. The chain carries TRBV10-2 and TRBJ2-7; no reliable D call. V lost 0 bases, J lost 4 bases, and 4 bases lay in between. This CDR3 has 12 amino acids. CDR1 is WSHSY and CDR2 is SAAADI in the germline V gene.

As regards this clonotype: This could be a read error, since a much larger clone is one nucleotide away. No conserved phenylalanine or tryptophan ends this CDR3, so it is likely a read error. This CDR3 is CASSLDSPLHS. CDR3 bases: TGTGCCAGCAGTTTGGACTCACCCCTCCACTCT. V usage is TRBV6-2 or TRBV6-3 and J usage is TRBJ1-6; D unclear. Germline CDR1 reads MNHEY; CDR2 reads SVGEGT. The CDR3 contains 11 residues. V gave up 4 bases and J gave up 10 bases, with 5 bases separating them.

With regard to this clonotype: With a much larger clone just one base away, this may be a read error. V gene TRBV6-1 combines with J gene TRBJ2-7; 8 nucleotides agree with TRBD1. The trim removed 8 bases at V and 3 bases at J, leaving 6 bases unmatched. CDR1 and CDR2 (germline): MNHNS, SASEGT. This CDR3 is 13 amino acids long. The CDR3 reads CASGVTGDYEQYF. CDR3 DNA: TGTGCCAGCGGTGTGACAGGGGACTACGAGCAGTACTTC.

Notes on this clonotype: Since a much larger clone is just one base distant, this may be a read error. The rearrangement joins TRBV11-2 to TRBJ2-3; TRBD1 is a possible D gene (6 bases). V was pared by 4 bases and J by 6 bases, with 17 bases between. The CDR3 covers 15 residues. CDR1 and CDR2 from the germline V gene are SGHAT and FQNNGV. The CDR3 bases are TGTGCCAGCAGCTCCCGGACAGCCCAGCCGGATACGCAGTATTTT. This sequence encodes CASSSRTAQPDTQYF.

J is TRBJ1-1 and V is TRBV28, with D tentatively TRBD1 (5 bases). Germline V gives CDR1 MDHEN, CDR2 SYDVKM. V gave up 8 bases and J gave up 3 bases, with 7 bases separating them. CDR3 size: 11 residues. The CDR3 is CASEQDTEAFF. In nucleotides, the CDR3 is TGTGCCAGCGAACAGGACACTGAAGCTTTCTTT.

This clonotype occurred many times. A much bigger clone sits one base away, suggesting this may be a read error. The chain carries TRBV20-1 and TRBJ1-5; a possible D gene is TRBD1 (5 bases). This CDR3 spans 15 amino acids. V lost 4 bases and J lost 7, with 20 bases in between. Germline V gene data show CDR1 as DFQATT and CDR2 as SNEGSKA (reference sequence). CDR3 in amino acids: CSATEAVGRGQPQHF. DNA for the CDR3: TGCAGTGCTACCGAAGCGGTGGGGAGGGGACAGCCCCAGCATTTT.

This clonotype was observed many times. This chain joins TRBV6-1 and TRBJ1-4; maybe TRBD1 (6 bases). The germline V gene has CDR1 MNHNS and CDR2 SASEGT. Trimming stripped 3 bases from V and 2 bases from J, with 19 bases between. The CDR3 consists of 18 residues. Here the CDR3 reads CASSDIRGAWPTNEKLFF. As DNA, the CDR3 is TGTGCCAGCAGTGATATCAGGGGCGCTTGGCCGACTAATGAAAAACTGTTTTTT.

This clonotype was observed a few times. The chain combines TRBV27 with TRBJ2-3; TRBD2 aligns across 8 bases. Per the germline V gene, CDR1 is MNHEY and CDR2 is SMNVEV (reference sequence). The CDR3 length is 15 residues. V shed 2 bases, J shed 3 bases, and the junction held 4 bases outside the gene matches. CDR3 sequence reads: CASSLAGGITDTQYF. CDR3 DNA sequence: TGTGCCAGCAGTTTAGCGGGGGGTATAACAGATACGCAGTATTTT.